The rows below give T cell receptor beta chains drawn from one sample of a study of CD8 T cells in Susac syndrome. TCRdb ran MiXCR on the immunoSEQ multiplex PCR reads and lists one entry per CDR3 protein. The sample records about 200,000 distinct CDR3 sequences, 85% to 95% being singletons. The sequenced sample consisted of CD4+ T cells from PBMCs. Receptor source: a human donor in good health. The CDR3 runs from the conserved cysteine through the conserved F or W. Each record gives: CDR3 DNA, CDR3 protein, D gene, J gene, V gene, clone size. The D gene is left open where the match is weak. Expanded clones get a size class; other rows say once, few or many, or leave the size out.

CDR3 DNA: TGTGCCAGCAGTTCTCCGGGACAGGGTGATTCACCCCTCCACTTT; CDR3 protein: CASSSPGQGDSPLHF; D gene: TRBD1; J gene: TRBJ1-6; V gene: TRBV6-2/TRBV6-3; clone size: -
CDR3 DNA: TGCAGCGTCGACAGAATCGGTAGGATCGGGCAGTTCTTC; CDR3 protein: CSVDRIGRIGQFF; D gene: -; J gene: TRBJ2-1; V gene: TRBV29-1; clone size: -
CDR3 DNA: TGCAGTGCTAGGGGGTCGATACGGGAGACCCAGTACTTC; CDR3 protein: CSARGSIRETQYF; D gene: -; J gene: TRBJ2-5; V gene: TRBV20-1; clone size: once
CDR3 DNA: TGTGCCAGCAGTTTACTGTCCAGCATGAACACTGAAGCTTTCTTT; CDR3 protein: CASSLLSSMNTEAFF; D gene: -; J gene: TRBJ1-1; V gene: TRBV28; clone size: -
CDR3 DNA: TGTGCCAGCAGCTCACGACTAGCGGGAGGTTACTCCATATCGTACAATGAGCAGTTCTTC; CDR3 protein: CASSSRLAGGYSISYNEQFF; D gene: TRBD2; J gene: TRBJ2-1; V gene: TRBV11-1; clone size: -
CDR3 DNA: TGCAGTGCTAGTCCGGGACAGGGGGCGGATACGCAGTATTTT; CDR3 protein: CSASPGQGADTQYF; D gene: TRBD1; J gene: TRBJ2-3; V gene: TRBV20-1; clone size: -
CDR3 DNA: TGTGCCAGCAGCCCCTCTAGTCACACTGAAGCTTTCTTT; CDR3 protein: CASSPSSHTEAFF; D gene: -; J gene: TRBJ1-1; V gene: TRBV7-9; clone size: -
CDR3 DNA: TGTGCCAGCAGTGAACAGGGTATCCAAGAGACCCAGTACTTC; CDR3 protein: CASSEQGIQETQYF; D gene: -; J gene: TRBJ2-5; V gene: TRBV6-2/TRBV6-3; clone size: -
CDR3 DNA: TGCAGCGTCTTGGGGGGCGCGCGCACTGAAGCTTTCTTT; CDR3 protein: CSVLGGARTEAFF; D gene: -; J gene: TRBJ1-1; V gene: TRBV29-1; clone size: -
CDR3 DNA: TGTGCCACCAGTGATGGGCTAGCGGGGTCTCAGGATACGCAGTATTTT; CDR3 protein: CATSDGLAGSQDTQYF; D gene: TRBD2; J gene: TRBJ2-3; V gene: TRBV24-1; clone size: -
CDR3 DNA: TGCGCCAGCAGCCACCCAGGGACAAGAAAGTACTTC; CDR3 protein: CASSHPGTRKYF; D gene: -; J gene: TRBJ2-7; V gene: TRBV4-3; clone size: -
CDR3 DNA: TGTGCCAGCAGCCCCCTAAGTGGGTCCGAGTATACCGGGGAGCTGTTTTTT; CDR3 protein: CASSPLSGSEYTGELFF; D gene: -; J gene: TRBJ2-2; V gene: TRBV3-1; clone size: -
CDR3 DNA: TGCAGTGCTAGAGATCTCTCCGACTACAATGAGCAGTTCTTC; CDR3 protein: CSARDLSDYNEQFF; D gene: -; J gene: TRBJ2-1; V gene: TRBV20-1; clone size: -
CDR3 DNA: TGTGCCATCAGGGGCGACCGGGACGGCTCCTTCGCTAACTATGGCTACACCTTC; CDR3 protein: CAIRGDRDGSFANYGYTF; D gene: -; J gene: TRBJ1-2; V gene: TRBV10-3; clone size: -
CDR3 DNA: TGCAGCGTTGAAGATTGGGATGGGGGAAGGGACATTCAGTACTTC; CDR3 protein: CSVEDWDGGRDIQYF; D gene: -; J gene: TRBJ2-4; V gene: TRBV29-1; clone size: once
CDR3 DNA: TGCGCCAGCAGCTTGGGAATGGTCCCCTACGAGCAGTACTTC; CDR3 protein: CASSLGMVPYEQYF; D gene: -; J gene: TRBJ2-7; V gene: TRBV5-1; clone size: -
CDR3 DNA: TGTGCCAGCAGCCCCGGGACTACCTTTAATGAGCAGTTCTTC; CDR3 protein: CASSPGTTFNEQFF; D gene: TRBD2; J gene: TRBJ2-1; V gene: TRBV11-2; clone size: -
CDR3 DNA: TGTGCCAGCAGCAAAGAAGGCGAGACCCAGTACTTC; CDR3 protein: CASSKEGETQYF; D gene: -; J gene: TRBJ2-5; V gene: TRBV3-1; clone size: -
CDR3 DNA: TGTGCCAGCAGCCAAGGGGGGGGATCGTCCTACAATGAGCAGTTCTTC; CDR3 protein: CASSQGGGSSYNEQFF; D gene: TRBD2; J gene: TRBJ2-1; V gene: TRBV14; clone size: few
CDR3 DNA: TGTGCCAGCAGTTTCACCGGGGGACTAGCGAACCAAGAGACCCAGTACTTC; CDR3 protein: CASSFTGGLANQETQYF; D gene: TRBD2; J gene: TRBJ2-5; V gene: TRBV6-2/TRBV6-3; clone size: -
CDR3 DNA: TGTGCCACCAGTGCCAGCGGGAGTTTTGATACGCAGTATTTT; CDR3 protein: CATSASGSFDTQYF; D gene: TRBD2; J gene: TRBJ2-3; V gene: TRBV24-1; clone size: -
CDR3 DNA: TGCAGTGCTTCGATTACCGGGGAGCTGTTTTTT; CDR3 protein: CSASITGELFF; D gene: -; J gene: TRBJ2-2; V gene: TRBV20-1; clone size: -
CDR3 DNA: TGCAGTGCCTCACCTCCGGGGGGATTTAACGAGCAGTACTTC; CDR3 protein: CSASPPGGFNEQYF; D gene: TRBD2; J gene: TRBJ2-7; V gene: TRBV20-1; clone size: -
CDR3 DNA: TGTGCCAGCAGTCGGCCAGGGTACCCCCAAGAGACCCAGTACTTC; CDR3 protein: CASSRPGYPQETQYF; D gene: -; J gene: TRBJ2-5; V gene: TRBV28; clone size: -
CDR3 DNA: TGCAGCGTGCACAGGGGGTATGGCACAGATACGCAGTATTTT; CDR3 protein: CSVHRGYGTDTQYF; D gene: TRBD1; J gene: TRBJ2-3; V gene: TRBV29-1; clone size: -
CDR3 DNA: TGTGCCAGCAGCGTAAGCGGGGGGGGAGAGACCCAGTACTTC; CDR3 protein: CASSVSGGGETQYF; D gene: TRBD2; J gene: TRBJ2-5; V gene: TRBV9; clone size: -
CDR3 DNA: TGCAGCGTTGAAGAAGTAGAGGGACAGCCCCAGCATTTT; CDR3 protein: CSVEEVEGQPQHF; D gene: -; J gene: TRBJ1-5; V gene: TRBV29-1; clone size: once